Shown below are 12 T cell receptor beta chains from a single sample sequenced in a study of coeliac disease. Libraries were prepared by immunoSEQ multiplex PCR; TCRdb keeps only in-frame clonotypes and omits some of them. The sample includes about 2,200 clones, roughly 62% of them seen just once. The sequenced sample was lamina propria lymphocytes from the gut. Source of these receptors: a woman aged 30 to 39 with active celiac disease.

The J gene is TRBJ2-7, the V gene TRBV11-1, with 14 bases that match TRBD2. Germline V gene data show CDR1 as SGHAT and CDR2 as FQDESV (reference sequence). The CDR3 totals 19 residues. J lost 6 bases, V lost 3 bases, and 16 bases had no gene match. In nucleotides, the CDR3 is TGTGCCAGCAGCTTCTTCAGACTAGCGGGAGGGCCGGTCCTGAGCGAGCAGTACTTC. Residues: CASSFFRLAGGPVLSEQYF.

This clone was seen a few times. The chain carries TRBV23-1 and TRBJ1-2; 7 bases align to TRBD1. TRBV23-1 is flagged as an ORF with uncertain function. The CDR3 length is 12 residues. Trimming removed 8 bases from V and 6 bases from J; junction bases left unmatched: 6. The CDR3 nucleotides are TGCGCCAGCCCTGACAGGGCGGATGGCTACACCTTC. It translates to CASPDRADGYTF.

This rearrangement joins TRBV30 to TRBJ2-3; TRBD2 aligns across 12 bases. The V and J ends lost 4 bases and 3 bases, in that order; junction bases with no gene match: 2. Germline CDR1 GTSNPN, CDR2 SVGIG (reference sequence). This CDR3 contains 14 residues. The CDR3 DNA sequence: TGTGCCTGGACTAGCGGGAGGGTGACAGATACGCAGTATTTT. Translated: CAWTSGRVTDTQYF.

The chain joins TRBV19 to TRBJ2-1, with D perhaps matching TRBD1 (8 bases). This CDR3 comprises 11 residues. Per germline, CDR1 LNHDA and CDR2 SQIVND (reference sequence). V was pared by 3 bases and J by 15 bases, with 12 bases between. CDR3: CASSMGGTGFF. The CDR3 DNA follows: TGTGCCAGTAGTATGGGGGGGACAGGGTTCTTC. The full variable domain, its missing parts supplied by reference TRBV19 and TRBJ2-1, is DGGITQSPKYLFRKEGQNVTLSCEQNLNHDAMYWYRQDPGQGLRLIYYSQIVNDFQKGDIAEGYSVSREKKESFPLTVTSAQKNPTAFYLCASSMGGTGFFGPGTRLTVL.

This chain connects TRBV27 to TRBJ2-1, with 8 bases fitting TRBD2. CDR3 size: 16 residues. The J segment lost 6 bases and the V segment lost 5 bases, leaving 12 bases of the junction unmatched. Germline lookup yields CDR1 MNHEY and CDR2 SMNVEV (reference sequence). CDR3 sequence: CASSLFGLAGPNEQFF. The CDR3 coding sequence is TGTGCCAGCAGTCTCTTCGGCCTAGCGGGTCCCAATGAGCAGTTCTTC.

V gene TRBV5-1 combines with J gene TRBJ1-1, with 7 bases lining up with TRBD1. The germline V gene has CDR1 SGHRS and CDR2 YFSETQ. The length of the CDR3 is 16 residues. V gave up 0 bases and J gave up 4 bases; unmatched junction bases: 9. The CDR3 here is CASSLGQGGYGTEAFF. DNA for the CDR3: TGCGCCAGCAGCTTGGGGCAGGGGGGTTACGGCACTGAAGCTTTCTTT.

The CDR3 DNA follows: TGTGCCAGCCCTCCGGGGACCCTTGTAAGCCTCGGACAGGGGGTCGACCCGCTCGTCTATGGCTACACCTTC. This encodes CASPPGTLVSLGQGVDPLVYGYTF. This chain connects TRBV21-1 to TRBJ1-2; the table's TRBD1 call for D was not verified on the DNA. TRBV21-1 is marked as a pseudogene. This CDR3 contains 24 residues.

This clone has just a few counts. The chain employs TRBV4-2 and TRBJ2-7; weak D call: TRBD1 (5 bases). Trimming cost V 0 bases and J 0 bases, with 12 bases left between them. The CDR3 loop spans 16 amino acids. The V gene's germline CDR1 is LGHNA and CDR2 YNFKEQ. CDR3 region: CASSQEQGRLSYEQYF. In DNA, the CDR3 is TGTGCCAGCAGCCAAGAGCAGGGCCGCCTCTCCTACGAGCAGTACTTC.

In its sample, this clone was seen a few times. The gene calls are TRBV4-1 and TRBJ2-1, with TRBD2 identical over 7 bases. V lost 1 base, J lost 5 bases, and 11 bases stayed unmatched. The germline V gene has CDR1 MGHRA and CDR2 YSYEKL. This CDR3 is built from 17 residues. The CDR3 region has the DNA TGCGCCAGCAGCCAAGCCCCACCGCGGGAGCCCAACAATGAGCAGTTCTTC. Amino acids: CASSQAPPREPNNEQFF.

This clone was counted only a few times. This sequence joins TRBV5-6 and TRBJ2-7; 8 bases align to TRBD1. Germline V CDR1 and CDR2: SGHDT, YYEEEE. J was trimmed by 3 bases and V by 0 bases; bases with no gene match: 5. The CDR3 is 15 amino acids. CDR3 in DNA: TGTGCCAGCAGCTTGGGGGCAGGGGGCGGCTACGAGCAGTACTTC. Protein: CASSLGAGGGYEQYF. Based on the CDR3 plus reference TRBV5-6 and TRBJ2-7, the full variable domain is DAGVTQSPTHLIKTRGQQVTLRCSPKSGHDTVSWYQQALGQGPQFIFQYYEEEERQRGNFPDRFSGHQFPNYSSELNVNALLLGDSALYLCASSLGAGGGYEQYFGPGTRLTVT.

Only one count was recorded for this clone. One junction end does not reproduce the germline sequence, and a read error may be involved. The J gene is TRBJ2-7, the V gene TRBV2; 7 bases agree with TRBD2. Per germline, CDR1 SNHLY and CDR2 FYNNEI. CDR3 length: 16 residues. This CDR3 is CVSSEAGRGVSYEQYF. DNA of the CDR3: TGTGTCAGCAGTGAAGCAGGACGGGGGGTCTCCTACGAGCAGTACTTC. Supplemented by reference TRBV2 and TRBJ2-7, the full variable domain reads EPEVTQTPSHQVTQMGQEVILRCVPISNHLYFYWYRQILGQKVEFLVSFYNNEISEKSEIFDDQFSVERPDGSNFTLKIRSTKLEDSAMYFCVSSEAGRGVSYEQYFGPGTRLTVT.

Turning to this clone: At one boundary the junction diverges from the germline segment, which might be a read error. This chain uses TRBV4-1 with TRBJ1-1; TRBD1 agrees at 7 bases. The germline V gene has CDR1 MGHRA and CDR2 YSYEKL. The CDR3 sequence is 15 residues long. The CDR3 loop reads CASSHLDRDDVRAFF. CDR3 nucleotide sequence: TGTGCCAGCAGCCACCTCGACAGGGATGACGTCAGAGCTTTCTTT.